This T cell receptor (beta chain) derives from a study of blood T cell repertoires in COVID-19 (dated by TCRdb to the early 2020s). About the full investigation: Samples covering the acute and convalescent phases of COVID-19 were provided by collaborators in the United States, Italy and Spain. The material from the prospective study consisted of cDNA or gDNA derived from T cells, B-cell-depleted T cells, or PBMCs. Subjects who had been exposed to COVID-19, were actively infected with it, or had recovered from it provided the deeply sampled blood TCRbeta repertoires that made up the dataset. The repertoires were released in a freely available public database intended as a resource for research on the immune response to SARS-CoV-2. Samples came from the ongoing ImmuneRACE study (first 160 participants) plus 1,254 subjects from 6 global collaborators. Sample metadata almost always included a de-identified subject ID, COVID-19 status, age in years and sex. HLA class I and class II types, where available, came from metadata supplied by the sample provider rather than from assay-based typing. Results and caveats for the whole study, not just this receptor: The quantity of clinical and demographic metadata differed by source and by participant and was supplied without curation.

The collaborating institutions used their own protocols to collect whole blood in K2EDTA tubes. For TCRbeta analysis, collaborator samples were shipped as frozen whole blood, as isolated PBMCs, or as DNA extracted from either sample type. TCRbeta CDR3 regions were amplified from genomic DNA using the immunoSEQ Assay, a bias-controlled multiplex PCR. The authors' analysis ran thus. Within the assay, amplification of reference gene primers was used to estimate how many nucleated cells each sample contained. To quantify the absolute abundance of each unique TCRbeta CDR3 rearrangement, sequence reads were collapsed and filtered. For each sample, productive Simpson clonality was calculated as the square root of Simpson's diversity index over productive rearrangements. Drawn from immuneACCESS, this table holds only the in-frame rearrangements with V and J called that TCRdb kept. Clones are partly lost; checked studies trace under half to an unresolved V gene and leave the rest unexplained. D and trimming come from the DNA, and the V and J calls and clone size come from that table. The sample has 40,000 to 65,000 clones on record, about nine tenths of them singletons. The ten largest make up roughly 2.5% of the sample.

On this clone: What antigen it recognizes has not been identified. No much larger clonotype is one base removed from it; base qualities were not supplied.

CDR1 and CDR2, per the germline V gene (reference sequence), are SEHNR and FQNEAQ. A distance of 8 bases separates the germline ends of V and J, which lose 6 bases and 0 bases respectively. The CDR3 runs 13 residues from the cysteine to the phenylalanine. Just CDR3 DNA is preserved here, 39 bases in frame from base 1. Source material: peripheral blood. This chain joins TRBV7-9 to TRBJ1-1, with the D gene too uncertain to name. This sequence was found in an elderly man with acute or convalescent COVID-19. The base sequence is TGTGCCAGCAGTCAATTTTTGAACACTGAAGCTTTCTTT. Its protein reads: CASSQFLNTEAFF.